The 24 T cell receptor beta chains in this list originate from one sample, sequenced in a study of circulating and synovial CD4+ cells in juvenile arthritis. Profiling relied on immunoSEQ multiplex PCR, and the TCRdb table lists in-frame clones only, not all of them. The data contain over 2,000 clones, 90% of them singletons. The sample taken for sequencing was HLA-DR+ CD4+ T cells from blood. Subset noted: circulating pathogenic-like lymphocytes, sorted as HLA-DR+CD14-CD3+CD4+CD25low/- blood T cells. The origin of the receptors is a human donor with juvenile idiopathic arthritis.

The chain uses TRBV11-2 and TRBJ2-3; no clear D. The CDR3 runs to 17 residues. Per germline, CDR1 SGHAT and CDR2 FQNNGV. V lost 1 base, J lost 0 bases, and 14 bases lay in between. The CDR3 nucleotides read TGTGCCAGCAGCTTAGGGCCTCTAACAGCCAGCACAGATACGCAGTATTTT. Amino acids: CASSLGPLTASTDTQYF.

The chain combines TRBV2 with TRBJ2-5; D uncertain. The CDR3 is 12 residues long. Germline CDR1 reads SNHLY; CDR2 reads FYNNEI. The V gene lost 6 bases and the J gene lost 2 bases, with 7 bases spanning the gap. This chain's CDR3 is CASSFLQETQYF. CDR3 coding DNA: TGTGCCAGCAGCTTTTTACAAGAGACCCAGTACTTC.

The CDR3 nucleotides read TGTGCCAGCAGCTTCGGGGTCTATGAAGAGACCCAGTACTTC. Its translation is CASSFGVYEETQYF. The chain joins TRBV7-2 to TRBJ2-5; D may be TRBD2 (5 bases). From germline, CDR1 is SGHTA and CDR2 FQGNSA. V lost 3 bases to trimming and J lost 3 bases, with 11 bases between them. The CDR3 runs 14 residues.

The CDR3 region has the DNA TGTGCCAGCAGCCCCCGGGACTCTCGGGGGACCCAGTACTTC. Translating gives CASSPRDSRGTQYF. The genes are TRBV9 and TRBJ2-5, with D maybe TRBD2 (6 bases). Trimming took off 4 bases at V and 7 bases at J, with 17 bases between the two ends. Germline CDR1 and CDR2: SGDLS and YYNGEE. The CDR3 length is 14 residues.

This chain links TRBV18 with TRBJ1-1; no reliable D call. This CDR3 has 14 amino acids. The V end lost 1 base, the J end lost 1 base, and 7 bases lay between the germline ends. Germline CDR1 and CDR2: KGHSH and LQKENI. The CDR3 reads CASSPRQTNTEAFF. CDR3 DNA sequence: TGTGCCAGCTCACCACGACAAACGAACACTGAAGCTTTCTTT. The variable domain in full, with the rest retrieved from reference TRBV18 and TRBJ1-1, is NAGVMQNPRHLVRRRGQEARLRCSPMKGHSHVYWYRQLPEEGLKFMVYLQKENIIDESGMPKERFSAEFPKEGPSILRIQQVVRGDSAAYFCASSPRQTNTEAFFGQGTRLTVV.

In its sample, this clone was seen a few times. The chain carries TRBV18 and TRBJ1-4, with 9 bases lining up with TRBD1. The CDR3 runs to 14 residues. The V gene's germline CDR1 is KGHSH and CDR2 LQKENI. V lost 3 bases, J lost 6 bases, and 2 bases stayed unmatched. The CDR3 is CASSPGQGDEKLFF. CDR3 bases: TGTGCCAGCTCACCGGGACAGGGAGATGAAAAACTGTTTTTT.

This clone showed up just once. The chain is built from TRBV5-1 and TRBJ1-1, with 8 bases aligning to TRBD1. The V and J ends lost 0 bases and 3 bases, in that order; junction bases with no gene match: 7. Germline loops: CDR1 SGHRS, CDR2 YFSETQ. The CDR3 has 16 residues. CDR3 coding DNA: TGCGCCAGCAGCTTGGGGCAGGGGGCAGGCGACACTGAAGCTTTCTTT. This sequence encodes CASSLGQGAGDTEAFF.

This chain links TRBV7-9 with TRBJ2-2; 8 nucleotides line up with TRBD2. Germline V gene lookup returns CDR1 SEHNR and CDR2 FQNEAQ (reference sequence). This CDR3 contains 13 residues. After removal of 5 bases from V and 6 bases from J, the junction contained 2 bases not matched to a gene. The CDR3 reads CASSRGGAGELFF. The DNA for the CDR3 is TGTGCCAGCAGCCGGGGGGGCGCCGGGGAGCTGTTTTTT.

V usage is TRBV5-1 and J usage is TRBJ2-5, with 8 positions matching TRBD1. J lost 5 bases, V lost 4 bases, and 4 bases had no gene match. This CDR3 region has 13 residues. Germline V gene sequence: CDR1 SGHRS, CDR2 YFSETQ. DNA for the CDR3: TGCGCCAGCAGCCAGGGGGCGGGGGAGACCCAGTACTTC. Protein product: CASSQGAGETQYF.

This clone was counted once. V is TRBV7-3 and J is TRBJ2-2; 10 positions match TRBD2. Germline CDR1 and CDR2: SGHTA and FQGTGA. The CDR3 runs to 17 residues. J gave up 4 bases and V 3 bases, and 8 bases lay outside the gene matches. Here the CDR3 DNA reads TGTGCCAGCAGCTTCCTTTTAGCGGGGGGAAGCACCGGGGAGCTGTTTTTT. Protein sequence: CASSFLLAGGSTGELFF.

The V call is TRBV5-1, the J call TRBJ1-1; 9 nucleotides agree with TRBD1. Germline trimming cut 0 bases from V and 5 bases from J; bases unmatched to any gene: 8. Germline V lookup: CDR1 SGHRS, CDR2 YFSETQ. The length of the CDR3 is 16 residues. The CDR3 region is CASSLGGQGGLTEAFF. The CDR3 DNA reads TGCGCCAGCAGCTTGGGGGGACAGGGAGGTTTGACTGAAGCTTTCTTT.

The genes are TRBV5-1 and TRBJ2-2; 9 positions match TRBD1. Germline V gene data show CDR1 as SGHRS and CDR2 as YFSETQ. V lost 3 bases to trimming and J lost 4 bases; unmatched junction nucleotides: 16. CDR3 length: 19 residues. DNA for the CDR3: TGCGCCAGCAGCTCCCCCGGGACAGGGATACCTTTGTTCACCGGGGAGCTGTTTTTT. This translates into CASSSPGTGIPLFTGELFF. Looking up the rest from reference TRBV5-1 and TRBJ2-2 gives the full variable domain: KAGVTQTPRYLIKTRGQQVTLSCSPISGHRSVSWYQQTPGQGLQFLFEYFSETQRNKGNFPGRFSGRQFSNSRSEMNVSTLELGDSALYLCASSSPGTGIPLFTGELFFGEGSRLTVL.

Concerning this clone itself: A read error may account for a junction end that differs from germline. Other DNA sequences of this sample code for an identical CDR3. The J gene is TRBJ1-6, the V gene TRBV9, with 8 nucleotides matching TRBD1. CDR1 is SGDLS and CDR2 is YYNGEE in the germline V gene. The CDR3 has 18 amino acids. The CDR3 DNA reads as TGTGCCAGCAGCCCTCCGGGTCGCAGGGGGCTATATAATTCCCCCCTCCACTTT. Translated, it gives CASSPPGRRGLYNSPLHF.

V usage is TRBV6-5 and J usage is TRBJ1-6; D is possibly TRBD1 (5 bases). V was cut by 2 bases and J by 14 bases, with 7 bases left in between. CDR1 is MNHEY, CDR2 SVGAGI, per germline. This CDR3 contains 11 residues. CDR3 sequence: CASSYGGTLHF. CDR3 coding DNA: TGTGCCAGCAGTTACGGGGGGACCCTCCACTTT.

CDR3: CASSPAPGESGNTIYF. The DNA for the CDR3 is TGCGCCAGCAGCCCAGCTCCGGGGGAGTCTGGAAACACCATATATTTT. The rearrangement links TRBV5-1 to TRBJ1-3; D may be TRBD1 (5 bases). This CDR3 is built from 16 residues. Germline V CDR1 and CDR2: SGHRS, YFSETQ. The V gene lost 4 bases and the J gene lost 1 base, with 15 bases spanning the gap.

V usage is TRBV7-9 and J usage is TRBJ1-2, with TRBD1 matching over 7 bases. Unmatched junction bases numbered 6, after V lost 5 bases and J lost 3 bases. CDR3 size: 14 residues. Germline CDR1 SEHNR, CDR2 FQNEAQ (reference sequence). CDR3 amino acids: CASSKGQDHYGYTF. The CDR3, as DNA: TGTGCCAGCAGCAAAGGACAGGACCACTATGGCTACACCTTC.

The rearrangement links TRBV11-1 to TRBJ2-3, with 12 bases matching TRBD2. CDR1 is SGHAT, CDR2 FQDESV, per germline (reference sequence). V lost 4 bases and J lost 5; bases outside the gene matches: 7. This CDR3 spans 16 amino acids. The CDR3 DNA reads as TGTGCCAGCAGCTCCCCCCTAGCGGGGGGGATAGATACGCAGTATTTT. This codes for CASSSPLAGGIDTQYF.

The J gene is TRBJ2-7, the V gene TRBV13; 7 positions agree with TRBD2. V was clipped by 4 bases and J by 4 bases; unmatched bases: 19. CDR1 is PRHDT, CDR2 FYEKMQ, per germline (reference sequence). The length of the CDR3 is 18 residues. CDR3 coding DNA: TGTGCCAGCAGCTCGTCCTTCTGGGCGGGGGTTTCGAATTACGAGCAGTACTTC. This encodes CASSSSFWAGVSNYEQYF.

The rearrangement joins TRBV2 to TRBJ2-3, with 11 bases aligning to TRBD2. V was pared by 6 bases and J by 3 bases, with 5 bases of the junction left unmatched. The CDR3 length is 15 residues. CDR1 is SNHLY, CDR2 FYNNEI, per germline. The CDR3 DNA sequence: TGTGCCAGCAGCCTAGCGGGGGGCGGGACAGATACGCAGTATTTT. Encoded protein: CASSLAGGGTDTQYF.

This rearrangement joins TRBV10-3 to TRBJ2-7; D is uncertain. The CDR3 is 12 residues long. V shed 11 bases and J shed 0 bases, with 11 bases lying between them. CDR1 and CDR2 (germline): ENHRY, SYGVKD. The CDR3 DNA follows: TGTGCCTCCGCGGAAAGCTCCTACGAGCAGTACTTC. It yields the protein CASAESSYEQYF.

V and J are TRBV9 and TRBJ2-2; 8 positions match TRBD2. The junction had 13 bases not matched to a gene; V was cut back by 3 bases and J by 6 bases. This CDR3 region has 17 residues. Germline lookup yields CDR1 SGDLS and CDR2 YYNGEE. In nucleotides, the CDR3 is TGTGCCAGCAGCGCGGGAGGGACACCCCACCGACCCGGGGAGCTGTTTTTT. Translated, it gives CASSAGGTPHRPGELFF. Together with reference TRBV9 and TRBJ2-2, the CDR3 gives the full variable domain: DSGVTQTPKHLITATGQRVTLRCSPRSGDLSVYWYQQSLDQGLQFLIQYYNGEERAKGNILERFSAQQFPDLHSELNLSSLELGDSALYFCASSAGGTPHRPGELFFGEGSRLTVL.

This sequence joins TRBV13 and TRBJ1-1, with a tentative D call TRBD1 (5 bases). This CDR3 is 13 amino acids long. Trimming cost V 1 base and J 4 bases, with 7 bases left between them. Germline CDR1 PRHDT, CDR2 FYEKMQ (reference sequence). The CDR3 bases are TGTGCCAGCAGCTTAGAGGGGCTCACTGAAGCTTTCTTT. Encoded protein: CASSLEGLTEAFF. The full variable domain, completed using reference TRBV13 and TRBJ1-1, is AAGVIQSPRHLIKEKRETATLKCYPIPRHDTVYWYQQGPGQDPQFLISFYEKMQSDKGSIPDRFSAQQFSDYHSELNMSSLELGDSALYFCASSLEGLTEAFFGQGTRLTVV.

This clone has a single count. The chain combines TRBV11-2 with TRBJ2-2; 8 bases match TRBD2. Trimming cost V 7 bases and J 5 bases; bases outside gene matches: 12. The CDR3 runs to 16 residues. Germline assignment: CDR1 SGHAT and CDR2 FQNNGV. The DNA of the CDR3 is TGTGCCAGCACCACCCAGATCGGGGGGGGTACCGGGGAGCTGTTTTTT. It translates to CASTTQIGGGTGELFF.

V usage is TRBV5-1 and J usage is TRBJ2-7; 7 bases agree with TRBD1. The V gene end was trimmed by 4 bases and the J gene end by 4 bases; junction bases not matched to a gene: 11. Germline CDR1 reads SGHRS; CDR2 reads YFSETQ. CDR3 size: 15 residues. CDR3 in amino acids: CASSVGRAGGYEQYF. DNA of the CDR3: TGCGCCAGCAGCGTTGGCAGGGCAGGGGGATACGAGCAGTACTTC.